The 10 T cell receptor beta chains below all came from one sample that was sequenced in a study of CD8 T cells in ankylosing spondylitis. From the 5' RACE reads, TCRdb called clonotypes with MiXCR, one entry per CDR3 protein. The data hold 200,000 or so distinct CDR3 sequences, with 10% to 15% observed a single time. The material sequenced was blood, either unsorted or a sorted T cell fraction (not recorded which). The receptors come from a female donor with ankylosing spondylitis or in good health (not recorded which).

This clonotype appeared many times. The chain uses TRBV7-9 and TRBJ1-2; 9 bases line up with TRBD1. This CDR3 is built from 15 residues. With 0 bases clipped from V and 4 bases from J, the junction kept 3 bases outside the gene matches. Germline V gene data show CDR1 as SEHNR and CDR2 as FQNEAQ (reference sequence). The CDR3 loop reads CASSLAGQGFYGYTF. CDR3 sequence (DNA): TGTGCCAGCAGCTTAGCGGGACAGGGTTTCTATGGCTACACCTTC. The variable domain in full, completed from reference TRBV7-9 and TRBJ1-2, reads DTGVSQNPRHKITKRGQNVTFRCDPISEHNRLYWYRQTLGQGPEFLTYFQNEAQLEKSRLLSDRFSAERPKGSFSTLEIQRTEQGDSAMYLCASSLAGQGFYGYTFGSGTRLTVV.

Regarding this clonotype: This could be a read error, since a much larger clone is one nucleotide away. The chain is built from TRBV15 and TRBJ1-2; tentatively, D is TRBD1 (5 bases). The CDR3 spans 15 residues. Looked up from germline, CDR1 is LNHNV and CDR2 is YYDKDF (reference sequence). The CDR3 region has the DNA TGTGTCACCAGCAGAGGTCAGGGAACGGACTATGGCTACACCTTC. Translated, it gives CVTSRGQGTDYGYTF.

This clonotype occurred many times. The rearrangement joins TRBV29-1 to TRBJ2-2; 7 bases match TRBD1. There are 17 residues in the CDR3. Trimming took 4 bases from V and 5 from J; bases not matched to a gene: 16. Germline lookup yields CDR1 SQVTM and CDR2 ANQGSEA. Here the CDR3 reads CSVALWGPGGRTGELFF. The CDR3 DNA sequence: TGCAGCGTTGCGTTGTGGGGTCCAGGGGGTAGGACCGGGGAGCTGTTTTTT.

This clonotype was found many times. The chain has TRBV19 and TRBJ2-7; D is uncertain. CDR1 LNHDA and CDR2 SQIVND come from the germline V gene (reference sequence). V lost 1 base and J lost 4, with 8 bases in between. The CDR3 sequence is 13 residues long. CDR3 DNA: TGTGCCAGTAGTATAGGCTCCAGTTACGAGCAGTACTTC. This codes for CASSIGSSYEQYF.

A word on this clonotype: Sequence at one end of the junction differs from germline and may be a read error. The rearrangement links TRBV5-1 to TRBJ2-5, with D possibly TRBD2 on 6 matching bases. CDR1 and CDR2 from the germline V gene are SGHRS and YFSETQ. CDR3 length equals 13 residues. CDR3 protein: CANSFRDLETQYF. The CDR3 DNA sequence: TGCGCCAACAGCTTCAGGGACTTAGAGACCCAGTACTTC.

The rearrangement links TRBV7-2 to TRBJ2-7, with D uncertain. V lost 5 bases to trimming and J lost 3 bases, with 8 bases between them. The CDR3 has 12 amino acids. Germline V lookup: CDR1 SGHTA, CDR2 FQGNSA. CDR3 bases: TGTGCCAGCAGCCTCGCATTCTACGAGCAGTACTTC. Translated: CASSLAFYEQYF.

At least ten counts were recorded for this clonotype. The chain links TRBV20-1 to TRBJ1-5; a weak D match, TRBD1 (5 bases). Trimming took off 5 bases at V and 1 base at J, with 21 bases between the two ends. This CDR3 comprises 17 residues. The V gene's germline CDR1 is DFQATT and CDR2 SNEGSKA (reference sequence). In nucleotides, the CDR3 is TGCAGTGCTTCTGAACCCTCGGACACGCAAAGCAATCAGCCCCAGCATTTT. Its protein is CSASEPSDTQSNQPQHF.

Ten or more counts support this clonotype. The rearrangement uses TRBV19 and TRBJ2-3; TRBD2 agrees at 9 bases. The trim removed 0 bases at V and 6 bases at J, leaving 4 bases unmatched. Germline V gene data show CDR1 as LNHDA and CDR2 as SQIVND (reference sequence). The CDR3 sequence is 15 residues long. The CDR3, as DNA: TGTGCCAGTAGTATAGAAATTGCGGGAGGGGATACGCAGTATTTT. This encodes CASSIEIAGGDTQYF.

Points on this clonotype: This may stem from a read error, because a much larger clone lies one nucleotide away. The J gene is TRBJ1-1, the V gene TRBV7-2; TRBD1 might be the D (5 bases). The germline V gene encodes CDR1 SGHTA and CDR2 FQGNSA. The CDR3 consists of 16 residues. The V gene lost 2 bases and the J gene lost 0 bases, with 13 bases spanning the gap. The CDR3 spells CASSLSGGRLNTEAFF. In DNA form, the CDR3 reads TGTGCCAGCAGCTTAAGTGGGGGTAGGCTGAACACTGAAGCTTTCTTT.

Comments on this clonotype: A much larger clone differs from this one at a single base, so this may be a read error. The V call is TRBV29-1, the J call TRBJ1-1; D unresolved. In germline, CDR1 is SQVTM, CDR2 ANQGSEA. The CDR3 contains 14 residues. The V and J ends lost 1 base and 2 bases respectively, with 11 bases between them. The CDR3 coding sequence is TGCAGCGTTGAAGCTCGGCAGCCTAACACTGAAGCTTTCTTT. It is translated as CSVEARQPNTEAFF. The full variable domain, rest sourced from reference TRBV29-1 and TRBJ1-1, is SAVISQKPSRDICQRGTSLTIQCQVDSQVTMMFWYRQQPGQSLTLIATANQGSEATYESGFVIDKFPISRPNLTFSTLTVSNMSPEDSSIYLCSVEARQPNTEAFFGQGTRLTVV.